One and the same sample provided the 5 T cell receptor beta chains below, sequenced in a study of blood T cells in healthy people across ages. The use of a sample-barcoded 5' primer and a J-beta primer mix characterized a second PCR of roughly 7 to 11 cycles. TCRdb recomputed calls from the 5' RACE reads with MiXCR, one row per CDR3 protein. Here the sample spans roughly 1.4 million distinct CDR3 sequences, 59% being singletons. The sequencing input was blood. Receptors were obtained from a man aged 18 to 29 in good health.

V gene TRBV27 combines with J gene TRBJ2-5; either TRBD1 or TRBD2 may fit D (6 bases each). The J call may be mistaken, given a closer DNA end match to TRBJ2-7. Germline V gene data show CDR1 as MNHEY and CDR2 as SMNVEV (reference sequence). The CDR3 extends over 14 amino acids. CDR3: CASRRAGQIYEQYF. CDR3 coding DNA: TGTGCCAGCAGAAGGGCGGGACAAATCTACGAGCAGTACTTC.

This CDR3 is CASSVDGFNQPQHF. The CDR3 nucleotides read TGCGCCAGCAGTGTAGACGGATTCAATCAGCCCCAGCATTTT. The chain is built from TRBV10-2 and TRBJ1-5; D is unresolved. The CDR3 is 14 residues long. V was trimmed by 4 bases and J by 3 bases, leaving 10 bases between them. CDR1 is WSHSY and CDR2 is SAAADI in the germline V gene.

The CDR3 reads CASSYSRGTSRGRFTGELFF. The CDR3 coding sequence is TGTGCCAGCAGTTACTCTAGGGGGACTAGTCGGGGAAGGTTCACCGGGGAGCTGTTTTTT. The V gene is TRBV6-5, the J gene TRBJ2-2; the match to TRBD2 covers 8 bases. Germline V CDR1 and CDR2: MNHEY, SVGAGI. Trimming cost V 0 bases and J 4 bases; bases outside gene matches: 16. The CDR3 runs to 20 residues.

V is TRBV29-1 and J is TRBJ2-1, with a weak D call TRBD2 (6 bases). CDR3 length: 17 amino acids. Germline V lookup: CDR1 SQVTM, CDR2 ANQGSEA. V dropped 6 bases and J dropped 0 bases, with 21 bases sitting between them. CDR3 loop: CSVAGIGGESSYNEQFF. Here the CDR3 DNA reads TGCAGCGTGGCCGGAATCGGGGGTGAGAGCTCCTACAATGAGCAGTTCTTC.

This clonotype was counted between two and nine times. The chain is built from TRBV5-1 and TRBJ2-1; no reliable D call. Per the germline V gene, CDR1 is SGHRS and CDR2 is YFSETQ. Trimming left V 5 bases short and J 4 bases short, with 10 bases between. The CDR3 extends over 13 amino acids. This CDR3 is CASRSIQYNEQFF. CDR3 in DNA: TGCGCCAGCAGGTCAATACAGTACAATGAGCAGTTCTTC.